These 22 T cell receptor beta chains share one sample of origin, sequenced in a study of shared clonotypes between healthy human individuals. Naive CD8 cells comprised CD45RO-negative, CCR7-positively selected cells, excluding terminally differentiated effector memory CD45RA+ cells. The repertoire was sequenced with immunoSEQ multiplex PCR; TCRdb's copy has only in-frame clones and lacks some. There are approximately 590,000 clones in the sample; just under 97% occur only once, and 0.09% to 0.13% lies in the top ten. The specimen sequenced was naive CD8+ T cells sorted from blood. The receptor source for this set is a woman younger than 45 in good health.

This clone was recorded only once. The chain's CDR3 is CATSRRDGGQSSYEQYF. CDR3 bases: TGTGCCACCAGCAGGCGGGACGGGGGACAGAGCTCCTACGAGCAGTACTTC. The rearrangement uses TRBV15 and TRBJ2-7; TRBD1 is a possible D gene (7 bases). V gave up 3 bases and J gave up 0 bases, with 18 bases separating them. In germline, CDR1 is LNHNV, CDR2 YYDKDF (reference sequence). This CDR3 contains 17 residues.

V gene TRBV6-5 combines with J gene TRBJ1-1; no clear D. The CDR3 sequence is 11 residues long. Per germline, CDR1 MNHEY and CDR2 SVGAGI. V was pared by 5 bases and J by 3 bases, with 4 bases between. CDR3 nucleotide sequence: TGTGCCAGCAGTGGGTACACTGAAGCTTTCTTT. Encoded protein: CASSGYTEAFF.

Concerning this clone itself: One end of the junction is discordant with germline, which a read error may explain. V usage is TRBV20-1 and J usage is TRBJ2-7, with unresolved D. The CDR3 totals 10 residues. Germline CDR1 is DFQATT and CDR2 is SNEGSKA (reference sequence). Here the CDR3 DNA reads TGCAGTGCTAACCAATACGGGCAGTACTTC. Its translation is CSANQYGQYF.

The chain joins TRBV27 to TRBJ1-2, with 7 bases lining up with TRBD1. CDR3 length: 20 amino acids. Germline trimming cut 5 bases from V and 0 bases from J; bases unmatched to any gene: 21. From germline, CDR1 is MNHEY and CDR2 SMNVEV (reference sequence). This CDR3 is CASSPKLAPTGDDTNYGYTF. The CDR3 DNA follows: TGTGCCAGCAGTCCTAAACTAGCCCCAACAGGGGATGACACTAACTATGGCTACACCTTC.

About this clone: At one end the junction does not follow the germline gene, possibly because of a read error. V gene TRBV28 combines with J gene TRBJ1-2; D possibly corresponds to TRBD1 (5 bases). The CDR3 covers 12 residues. Germline V gene data show CDR1 as MDHEN and CDR2 as SYDVKM. Here the CDR3 DNA reads TGTGCCAGCAGTCCGAGGATTGGGACTCCCAACTTC. Protein sequence: CASSPRIGTPNF.

The chain carries TRBV10-3 and TRBJ1-2, with D perhaps TRBD1 (5 bases). Germline V gene sequence: CDR1 ENHRY, CDR2 SYGVKD. CDR3 size: 15 residues. Trimming removed 3 bases from V and 4 bases from J, with 15 bases in between. The CDR3 loop is CAISDKDSESYGYTF. As DNA, the CDR3 is TGTGCCATCAGTGATAAAGACAGCGAAAGCTATGGCTACACCTTC.

The V gene is TRBV13, the J gene TRBJ2-7; 9 positions match TRBD1. The CDR3 is 15 residues long. J gave up 4 bases and V 4 bases, and 8 bases lay outside the gene matches. The V gene's germline CDR1 is PRHDT and CDR2 FYEKMQ (reference sequence). The CDR3 nucleotides are TGTGCCAGCAGCTCGGGGGGACAGGGAACATACGAGCAGTACTTC. Translating gives CASSSGGQGTYEQYF.

The genes are TRBV29-1 and TRBJ2-5; perhaps TRBD1 as D (6 bases). The better agreement between TRBJ2-7 and the DNA end casts doubt on the J call. The CDR3 loop spans 12 amino acids. Germline V gene sequence: CDR1 SQVTM, CDR2 ANQGSEA. Written as DNA, the CDR3 is TGCAGCGTTCTTACAGGGTTCTACGAGCAGTACTTC. As protein: CSVLTGFYEQYF.

The chain joins TRBV9 to TRBJ2-7; 11 nucleotides align to TRBD2. J was trimmed by 3 bases and V by 3 bases; bases with no gene match: 2. The germline CDR1 and CDR2 sequences are SGDLS and YYNGEE. The CDR3 spans 14 residues. CDR3 sequence: CASSAGTSGYEQYF. In DNA, the CDR3 is TGTGCCAGCAGCGCCGGGACTAGCGGCTACGAGCAGTACTTC.

The chain recombines TRBV5-8 with TRBJ2-1; 10 nucleotides agree with TRBD1. The CDR3 spans 15 residues. Germline assignment: CDR1 SGHTS and CDR2 YDEGEE. The junction had 6 bases not matched to a gene; V was cut back by 2 bases and J by 7 bases. The CDR3 is CASSFWTGGENEQFF. The DNA for the CDR3 is TGTGCCAGCAGCTTCTGGACAGGGGGGGAGAATGAGCAGTTCTTC. Looking up the rest from reference TRBV5-8 and TRBJ2-1 gives the full variable domain: EAGVTQSPTHLIKTRGQQATLRCSPISGHTSVYWYQQALGLGLQFLLWYDEGEERNRGNFPPRFSGRQFPNYSSELNVNALELEDSALYLCASSFWTGGENEQFFGPGTRLTVL.

The V call is TRBV27, the J call TRBJ1-2; 7 nucleotides match TRBD1. Germline CDR1 is MNHEY and CDR2 is SMNVEV (reference sequence). The CDR3 is made up of 15 amino acids. Trimming removed 0 bases from V and 2 bases from J; junction bases left unmatched: 3. Here the CDR3 reads CASSLSEGANYGYTF. The CDR3 bases are TGTGCCAGCAGTTTATCGGAGGGGGCGAACTATGGCTACACCTTC.

DNA for the CDR3: TGTGCCAGCAGTTTAAGAAGCCGGTCCTCTGGGGTGGGAGCCTCCTACGAGCAGTACTTC. Residues: CASSLRSRSSGVGASYEQYF. This chain links TRBV27 with TRBJ2-7; the D gene is possibly TRBD2 (5 bases). V was shortened by 2 bases and J by 0 bases, with 26 bases between the two germline ends. This CDR3 has 20 residues. The germline CDR1 and CDR2 sequences are MNHEY and SMNVEV (reference sequence).

The chain couples TRBV27 to TRBJ1-5; possibly TRBD1 for D (5 bases). CDR3 length equals 14 residues. Trimming pared 4 bases from V and 2 bases from J, leaving 9 bases between. CDR1 is MNHEY and CDR2 is SMNVEV in the germline V gene (reference sequence). The CDR3 coding sequence is TGTGCCAGCAGTTCAGGGAATGGCAATCAGCCCCAGCATTTT. Translating it yields CASSSGNGNQPQHF.

This chain connects TRBV5-1 to TRBJ2-7; no firm D call. Germline V gene data show CDR1 as SGHRS and CDR2 as YFSETQ. Trimming took 3 bases from V and 3 from J, leaving 19 bases between them. This CDR3 has 16 amino acids. CDR3 sequence reads: CASSSGGVVRIYEQYF. The DNA for the CDR3 is TGCGCCAGCAGCTCGGGTGGGGTGGTGAGGATCTACGAGCAGTACTTC.

The gene calls are TRBV19 and TRBJ1-5, with no clear D. The CDR3 extends over 15 amino acids. The V end was cut by 3 bases, the J end by 0 bases, with 9 bases between. Per germline, CDR1 LNHDA and CDR2 SQIVND (reference sequence). CDR3 coding DNA: TGTGCCAGTAGTATGGTAGAATATAGCAATCAGCCCCAGCATTTT. Amino acid sequence: CASSMVEYSNQPQHF.

As for this clone: The same CDR3 is also encoded by other DNA sequences in this sample. The chain is built from TRBV5-1 and TRBJ1-1; 8 bases align to TRBD1. Germline V gene data show CDR1 as SGHRS and CDR2 as YFSETQ. Trimming at V came to 4 bases and at J to 4 bases, leaving 3 bases not matched to a gene. CDR3 length: 13 residues. The CDR3 DNA sequence: TGCGCCAGCAGCCAAACAGGGGGCACTGAAGCTTTCTTT. This gives the protein CASSQTGGTEAFF.

The J gene is TRBJ2-7, the V gene TRBV6-6, with a tentative D call TRBD1 (5 bases). The CDR3 spans 11 residues. V lost 5 bases and J 7 bases, leaving 9 bases between the germline ends. Germline loops: CDR1 MNHNY, CDR2 SVGAGI (reference sequence). The chain's CDR3 is CASSEDTEQYF. The CDR3 coding sequence is TGTGCCAGCAGTGAGGACACTGAGCAGTACTTC.

A single count supports this clone. The rearrangement uses TRBV27 and TRBJ2-7; D might be TRBD2 (5 bases). Germline V gives CDR1 MNHEY, CDR2 SMNVEV (reference sequence). This CDR3 has 14 residues. V was cut by 4 bases and J by 2 bases, with 12 bases left in between. The CDR3: CASSYAGTPYEQYF. The CDR3 DNA reads as TGTGCCAGCAGTTACGCGGGTACCCCCTACGAGCAGTACTTC.

The chain links TRBV7-2 to TRBJ2-7; D may be TRBD1 (6 bases). With 1 base removed from V and 2 bases from J, the gap between germline ends came to 9 bases. Germline values: CDR1 SGHTA, CDR2 FQGNSA. The CDR3 runs to 14 residues. CDR3 residues: CASSLGGGPYEQYF. The CDR3 coding sequence is TGTGCCAGCAGCTTAGGAGGGGGACCCTACGAGCAGTACTTC. The full variable domain, completed using reference TRBV7-2 and TRBJ2-7, is GAGVSQSPSNKVTEKGKDVELRCDPISGHTALYWYRQSLGQGLEFLIYFQGNSAPDKSGLPSDRFSAERTGGSVSTLTIQRTQQEDSAVYLCASSLGGGPYEQYFGPGTRLTVT.

This chain connects TRBV10-1 to TRBJ2-1; TRBD2 matches at 8 bases. V was pared by 6 bases and J by 2 bases, with 12 bases of the junction left unmatched. This CDR3 spans 17 amino acids. CDR1 is WNHNN, CDR2 SYGVQD, per germline (reference sequence). CDR3 region: CASSRGLGGRTYNEQFF. Written as DNA, the CDR3 is TGCGCCAGCAGCAGGGGACTAGGCGGGAGGACCTACAATGAGCAGTTCTTC.

Written as DNA, the CDR3 is TGTGCCAGCAGCCCGAGGGGTACCAGCTCCTACGAGCAGTACTTC. It translates to CASSPRGTSSYEQYF. The chain links TRBV9 to TRBJ2-7, with D perhaps assigned TRBD1 or TRBD2 (5 bases each). The CDR3 totals 15 residues. Germline V gene lookup returns CDR1 SGDLS and CDR2 YYNGEE. V was shortened by 4 bases and J by 0 bases, with 14 bases between the two germline ends.

The chain combines TRBV28 with TRBJ2-4, with TRBD2 matching 11 bases. The CDR3 totals 15 residues. Trimming took 6 bases from V and 0 from J; bases not matched to a gene: 1. Per germline, CDR1 MDHEN and CDR2 SYDVKM. CDR3 sequence reads: CASRGLAEAKNIQYF. The CDR3 nucleotides read TGTGCCAGCAGGGGACTAGCGGAAGCCAAAAACATTCAGTACTTC.